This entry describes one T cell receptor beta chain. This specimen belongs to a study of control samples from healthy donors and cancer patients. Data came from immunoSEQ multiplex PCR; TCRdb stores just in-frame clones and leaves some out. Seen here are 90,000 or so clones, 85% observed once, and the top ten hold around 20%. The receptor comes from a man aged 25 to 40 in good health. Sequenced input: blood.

CDR3 loop: CASSYPKAPYEQYF. DNA for the CDR3: TGTGCCAGCAGTTACCCTAAAGCCCCCTACGAGCAGTACTTC. The chain joins TRBV6-7 to TRBJ2-7, with D hard to call. TRBV6-7 is known as an ORF, though its function is uncertain. With 2 bases removed from V and 2 bases from J, the gap between germline ends came to 10 bases. This CDR3 contains 14 residues.